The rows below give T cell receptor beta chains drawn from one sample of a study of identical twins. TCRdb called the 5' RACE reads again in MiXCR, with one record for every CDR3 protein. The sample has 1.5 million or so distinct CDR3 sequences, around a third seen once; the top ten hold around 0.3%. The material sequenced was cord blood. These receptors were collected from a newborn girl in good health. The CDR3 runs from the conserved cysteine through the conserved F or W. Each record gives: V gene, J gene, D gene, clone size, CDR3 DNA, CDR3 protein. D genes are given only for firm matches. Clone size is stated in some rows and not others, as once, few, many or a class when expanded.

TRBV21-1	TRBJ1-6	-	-	TGTGCCAGCAGCAACAGGGATTCACCCCTCCACTTT	CASSNRDSPLHF
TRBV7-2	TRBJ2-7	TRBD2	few	TGTGCCAGCAGCTTATTTGCCCTGGGACTAGCGGGAGATAACGAGCAGTACTTC	CASSLFALGLAGDNEQYF
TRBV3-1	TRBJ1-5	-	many	TGTGCCAGCCGAGGAGGGAACAATCAGCCCCAGCATTTT	CASRGGNNQPQHF
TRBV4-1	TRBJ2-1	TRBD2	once	TGCGCCAGCAGCCAAGATCGGGGACTAGCGGGTAGAAGCTCCTATAATGAGCAGTTCTTC	CASSQDRGLAGRSSYNEQFF
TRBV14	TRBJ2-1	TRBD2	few	TGTGCCAGCAGCCAAGGACTAGCGGGAGGCGGTGAGCAGTTCTTC	CASSQGLAGGGEQFF
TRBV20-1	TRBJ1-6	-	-	TGCAGTGCTAGAGCGGCAAAAAGATCCTATAATTCACCCCTCCACTTT	CSARAAKRSYNSPLHF
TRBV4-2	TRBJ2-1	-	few	TGTGCCAGCAGCCAAGAAACAACGGGATCGGATGAGCAGTTCTTC	CASSQETTGSDEQFF
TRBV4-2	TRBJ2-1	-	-	TGTGCCAGCAGCCAAGACGGGCCGGCGAGGGGGGAGCAGTTCTTC	CASSQDGPARGEQFF
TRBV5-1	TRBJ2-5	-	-	TGCGCCAGCAGTCAGCCGGGACACCAAGAGACCCAGTACTTC	CASSQPGHQETQYF
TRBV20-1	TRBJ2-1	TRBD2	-	TGCAGTGCTAGATCGAGCGGGAGGGCCAATGAGCAGTTCTTC	CSARSSGRANEQFF
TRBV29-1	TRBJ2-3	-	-	TGCAGCGTTGAGGGGGTTTGGGGCACAGATACGCAGTATTTT	CSVEGVWGTDTQYF
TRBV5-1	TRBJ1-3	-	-	TGCGCCAGCAGCTTGACGGACCTCTACTCTGGAAACACCATATATTTT	CASSLTDLYSGNTIYF
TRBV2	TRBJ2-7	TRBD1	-	TGTGCCAGCAGTGCTGCGGGACAGGGAAAATTCTACGAGCAGTACTTC	CASSAAGQGKFYEQYF
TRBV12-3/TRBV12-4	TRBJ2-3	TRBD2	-	TGTGCCAGCAGCTCCCAGCCGGGACTAGCAGGAGATACGCAGTATTTT	CASSSQPGLAGDTQYF
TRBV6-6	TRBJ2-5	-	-	TGTGCCAGCAGTTACCGAGACGTGCAAGAGACCCAGTACTTC	CASSYRDVQETQYF
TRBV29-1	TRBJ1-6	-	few	TGCAGCGTAGGGGGAGGAGGGGATTCACCCCTCCACTTT	CSVGGGGDSPLHF
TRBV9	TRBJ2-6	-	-	TGTGCCAGCAGCGTACAGTCTGGGGCCAACGTCCTGACTTTC	CASSVQSGANVLTF
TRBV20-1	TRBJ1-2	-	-	TGCAGTGCTAGACAGTTCTATGGCTTCACCTTC	CSARQFYGFTF
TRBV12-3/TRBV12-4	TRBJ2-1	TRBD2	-	TGTGCCAGCACCAAAGTGGGAATTAGCGGGGCCCAGACGGGGGAGCAGTTCTTC	CASTKVGISGAQTGEQFF
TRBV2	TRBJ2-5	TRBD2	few	TGTGCCAGCAGGGGTAGCGGGAGGAATCAGTACTTC	CASRGSGRNQYF
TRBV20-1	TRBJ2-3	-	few	TGCAGTGCCAAACCGACAGGGAGGGATACGCAGTATTTT	CSAKPTGRDTQYF
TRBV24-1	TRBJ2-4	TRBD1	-	TGTGCCACCAGTCCCAGGGGGCCCCTTTACAATGAGCAGTACTTC	CATSPRGPLYNEQYF
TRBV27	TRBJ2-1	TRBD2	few	TGTGCCAGCAGTTGGCGGACTAGCGGGAAGGAGCAGTTCTTC	CASSWRTSGKEQFF
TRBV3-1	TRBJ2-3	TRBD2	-	TGTGCCACGGGGCCTAGCGGGATCACAGATACGCAGTATTTT	CATGPSGITDTQYF